The clone carrying this T cell receptor (beta chain) was counted a few times. Its specificity is not known. Time point specified: pre-treatment sample, taken before nivolumab and TIL therapy. The tumor samples were excised metastases, mostly pleural nodules or supraclavicular lymph nodes. The data belong to a study of TIL therapy for anti-PD-1-resistant metastatic lung cancer. Study background: Patients had a median age of around 56 years (range about 35-80). Study-wide results and caveats: Many TIL product clones were absent from baseline tumor, suggesting clonal contraction.

The libraries were made with immunoSEQ v3. Some clones are missing from TCRdb's copy, which holds only in-frame ones; the method was immunoSEQ multiplex PCR. The sample lists roughly 10,000 clones, 50% to 65% occurring once. V shed 0 bases and J shed 16 bases, with 6 bases lying between them. The germline CDR1 and CDR2 sequences are MNHEY and SVGAGI. The CDR3 consists of 10 residues. Here the sequenced sample was tumor tissue, taken at baseline. The V and J genes are TRBV6-5 and TRBJ2-2, with D unresolved. This receptor was obtained from a person aged 25-85 years with non-small cell lung cancer. CDR3 coding DNA: TGTGCCAGCAGTTACTCCCCAAAGTTTTTT. Translation: CASSYSPKFF.